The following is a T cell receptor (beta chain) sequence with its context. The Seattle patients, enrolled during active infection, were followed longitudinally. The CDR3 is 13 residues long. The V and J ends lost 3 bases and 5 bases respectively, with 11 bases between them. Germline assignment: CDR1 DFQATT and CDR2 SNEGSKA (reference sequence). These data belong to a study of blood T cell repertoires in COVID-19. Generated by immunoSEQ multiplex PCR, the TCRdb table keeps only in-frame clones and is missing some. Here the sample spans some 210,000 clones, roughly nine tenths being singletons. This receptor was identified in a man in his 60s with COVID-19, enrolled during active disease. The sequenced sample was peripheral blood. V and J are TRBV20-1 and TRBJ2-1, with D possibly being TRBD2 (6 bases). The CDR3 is CSASGGANNEQFF. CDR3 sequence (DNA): TGCAGTGCTAGTGGCGGGGCTAACAATGAGCAGTTCTTC.